These 18 T cell receptor beta chains originate from one sample sequenced in a study of beta chain features in type 1 diabetes. The sequenced template was cDNA made from the entire isolated RNA. Produced via immunoSEQ multiplex PCR; TCRdb's table is partial and in-frame only. The table includes about 16,000 clones, about 55% detected once. Sample: stem cell memory CD4+ T cells from blood. Receptors were obtained from a woman aged 18-30 years in good health.

V is TRBV21-1 and J is TRBJ1-3; the table gives TRBD1 as D, unverified against the DNA. TRBV21-1 is an annotated pseudogene. This CDR3 is 15 amino acids long. The CDR3: CASGTQGPFGNTIYF. The CDR3 coding sequence is TGTGCCAGCGGTACACAGGGACCCTTTGGAAACACCATATATTTT.

The CDR3 nucleotides are TGTGCCAGTATGCTAGCATCCACAGATACGCAGTATTTT. Translation: CASMLASTDTQYF. The J gene is TRBJ2-3, the V gene TRBV28; tentatively, D is TRBD2 (5 bases). CDR1 is MDHEN, CDR2 SYDVKM, per germline. The CDR3 loop spans 13 amino acids. With 9 bases removed from V and 2 bases from J, the gap between germline ends came to 12 bases.

The chain carries TRBV10-3 and TRBJ2-5; 14 nucleotides line up with TRBD2. After removal of 2 bases from V and 0 bases from J, the junction contained 8 bases not matched to a gene. Germline loops: CDR1 ENHRY, CDR2 SYGVKD. The CDR3 runs 19 residues. This CDR3 reads CAISEPLGLAGGYQETQYF. In DNA form, the CDR3 reads TGTGCCATCAGTGAGCCTCTCGGACTAGCGGGAGGATACCAAGAGACCCAGTACTTC.

The chain recombines TRBV6-1 with TRBJ1-5, with D unclear. V lost 2 bases to trimming and J lost 1 base, with 6 bases between them. The CDR3 runs to 14 residues. CDR1 MNHNS and CDR2 SASEGT come from the germline V gene. The CDR3 spells CASSESGSNQPQHF. DNA for the CDR3: TGTGCCAGCAGTGAATCGGGGAGCAATCAGCCCCAGCATTTT.

The rearrangement joins TRBV9 to TRBJ2-7; D might be TRBD2 (5 bases). This CDR3 region has 14 residues. Germline CDR1 and CDR2: SGDLS and YYNGEE. V dropped 0 bases and J dropped 7 bases, with 14 bases sitting between them. CDR3 sequence reads: CASSVVGGSGEQYF. The CDR3 nucleotides are TGTGCCAGCAGCGTAGTTGGAGGTTCGGGGGAGCAGTACTTC.

The V call is TRBV7-8, the J call TRBJ1-6, with 8 bases that match TRBD1. Trimming at V came to 1 base and at J to 6 bases, leaving 8 bases not matched to a gene. The CDR3 contains 17 residues. From germline, CDR1 is SGHVS and CDR2 FQNEAQ. For the CDR3, the DNA is TGTGCCAGCAGCTTAGGAAAAGGGACAGGCGTTAATTCACCCCTCCACTTT. This sequence encodes CASSLGKGTGVNSPLHF.

The chain combines TRBV18 with TRBJ2-1; 7 positions match TRBD2. Trimming at V came to 0 bases and at J to 3 bases, leaving 2 bases not matched to a gene. The CDR3 contains 15 residues. In germline, CDR1 is KGHSH, CDR2 LQKENI. The CDR3 loop reads CASSPPREIYNEQFF. CDR3 DNA sequence: TGTGCCAGCTCACCACCGCGGGAGATCTACAATGAGCAGTTCTTC.

V usage is TRBV10-3 and J usage is TRBJ2-3, with 12 bases matching TRBD2. The V and J ends lost 4 bases and 0 bases, in that order; junction bases with no gene match: 2. The CDR3 covers 16 residues. Germline V gene data show CDR1 as ENHRY and CDR2 as SYGVKD. CDR3 sequence: CAISGTSGASTDTQYF. Written as DNA, the CDR3 is TGTGCCATCAGTGGGACTAGCGGGGCTAGCACAGATACGCAGTATTTT.

This chain links TRBV6-1 with TRBJ2-7, with 9 bases matching TRBD1. The CDR3 consists of 16 residues. Unmatched junction bases numbered 11, after V lost 3 bases and J lost 5 bases. Germline loops: CDR1 MNHNS, CDR2 SASEGT. The CDR3 here is CASSEGTGLPVNEQYF. CDR3 bases: TGTGCCAGCAGTGAGGGGACAGGGTTGCCTGTCAACGAGCAGTACTTC.

The chain carries TRBV5-4 and TRBJ1-4, with 10 bases that match TRBD1. CDR3 length: 15 amino acids. Looked up from germline, CDR1 is SGHNT and CDR2 is YYREEE (reference sequence). Unmatched junction bases numbered 7, after V lost 4 bases and J lost 7 bases. In DNA form, the CDR3 reads TGTGCCAGCAGCCAAGTCGGGGACAGGGGTGAAAAACTGTTTTTT. This translates into CASSQVGDRGEKLFF.

J is TRBJ2-1 and V is TRBV19; TRBD1 matches at 7 bases. Unmatched junction bases numbered 9, after V lost 4 bases and J lost 0 bases. This CDR3 region has 17 residues. In germline, CDR1 is LNHDA, CDR2 SQIVND (reference sequence). The CDR3 loop is CASSTYRGTSSYNEQFF. CDR3 in DNA: TGTGCCAGTAGTACCTACAGGGGAACGAGCTCCTACAATGAGCAGTTCTTC. The complete variable domain, with remaining parts taken from reference TRBV19 and TRBJ2-1, reads DGGITQSPKYLFRKEGQNVTLSCEQNLNHDAMYWYRQDPGQGLRLIYYSQIVNDFQKGDIAEGYSVSREKKESFPLTVTSAQKNPTAFYLCASSTYRGTSSYNEQFFGPGTRLTVL.

V usage is TRBV5-1 and J usage is TRBJ2-7, with a possible D match to TRBD2 (5 bases). The V and J ends lost 5 bases and 0 bases respectively, with 9 bases between them. CDR3 length: 13 residues. From germline, CDR1 is SGHRS and CDR2 YFSETQ. The CDR3 bases are TGCGCCAGCAGGACTCGGGACTCCTACGAGCAGTACTTC. Translated, it gives CASRTRDSYEQYF.

This chain uses TRBV30 with TRBJ1-4; D not resolved. Germline V gene sequence: CDR1 GTSNPN, CDR2 SVGIG (reference sequence). The length of the CDR3 is 15 residues. V lost 0 bases, J lost 0 bases, and 8 bases lay in between. In nucleotides, the CDR3 is TGTGCCTGGAGTGTAGACTATGCAACTAATGAAAAACTGTTTTTT. It yields the protein CAWSVDYATNEKLFF.

This clone was seen only a few times. V usage is TRBV2 and J usage is TRBJ2-1; 8 bases agree with TRBD1. The germline gives CDR1 SNHLY, CDR2 FYNNEI. The CDR3 is 15 residues long. V dropped 5 bases and J dropped 8; count of bases not matched to a gene: 11. The CDR3 DNA follows: TGTGCCAGCAGTAGGGGACAGGTAGGAAGCGATGAGCAGTTCTTC. Protein: CASSRGQVGSDEQFF.

The chain is built from TRBV7-9 and TRBJ2-5; TRBD1 agrees at 9 bases. The J call may be wrong; the DNA end is better matched by TRBJ2-7. The CDR3 has 17 amino acids. Looked up from germline, CDR1 is SEHNR and CDR2 is FQNEAQ (reference sequence). The CDR3 bases are TGTGCCAGCAGCTTATCCCCCATAGAGACAGGGGGCTACGAGCAGTACTTC. It codes for CASSLSPIETGGYEQYF.

The rearrangement links TRBV5-6 to TRBJ1-2; no clear D gene. CDR1 SGHDT and CDR2 YYEEEE come from the germline V gene. V lost 5 bases and J lost 8, with 10 bases in between. The CDR3 is 11 amino acids. This chain's CDR3 is CASRSGWGYTF. DNA for the CDR3: TGTGCCAGCAGATCAGGATGGGGCTACACCTTC.

The rearrangement joins TRBV6-1 to TRBJ2-5, with D possibly being TRBD2 (5 bases). The V and J ends lost 5 bases and 4 bases respectively, with 8 bases between them. Germline V lookup: CDR1 MNHNS, CDR2 SASEGT. CDR3 length: 12 residues. This chain's CDR3 is CASSWAGETQYF. The CDR3 region has the DNA TGTGCCAGCAGTTGGGCGGGAGAGACCCAGTACTTC.

The chain joins TRBV2 to TRBJ2-7; TRBD1 matches 8 bases. The germline V gene encodes CDR1 SNHLY and CDR2 FYNNEI. With 6 bases clipped from V and 12 bases from J, the junction kept 10 bases outside the gene matches. This CDR3 comprises 12 residues. The CDR3 DNA reads TGTGCCAGCAGCTCCGGGACAGGTCGTCCGTACTTC. Its translation: CASSSGTGRPYF.